Listed here is a single T cell receptor beta chain. The target of this receptor is not known. No quality values exist for individual bases; no much larger clone is one base distant. Library creation used 5' RACE. Sequencing instrument: NextSeq 500. In the TCR library protocol, a unique molecular identifier was attached to each TCR cDNA molecule so that PCR and sequencing errors could be corrected. The authors' pipeline ran thus. Decombinator tools were used for TCR identification, UMI-based error correction and CDR3 extraction. TCRs above a frequency of 2 per 1,000, corresponding to the top 1% of the tumor frequency distribution, were defined as expanded. Each repertoire was subsampled 100 times to 5,000 TCRs, after which Renyi diversity was computed with the R vegan package. CDR3 similarity networks were built from amino acid triplet string-kernel similarity, with CDR3s being connected when pairwise similarity was above 0.82. The public reads were reanalyzed by TCRdb: fastp trimming at Q25, MiXCR alignment, in-frame beta chains only. A single entry per CDR3 protein holds the most common genes and DNA from its merged rows. TCRdb's processing, not the authors', yielded these V and J calls. The sample table contains about 47,000 distinct CDR3 sequences; only one count was recorded for 10% to 15% of them. The leading ten clones occupy 42% of the sample.

This record comes from a study of spatial heterogeneity in lung cancer (dated by TCRdb to the late 2010s). Describing the broader study: More beta-chain than alpha-chain transcripts were consistently detected, likely reflecting higher beta-chain transcript abundance. In the raw uncorrected reads, each unique combination of TCR and UMI appeared more than ten times on average. TCR alpha and beta repertoires were quantitatively compared across multiple tumor regions, matched nontumor lung and blood in non-small cell lung cancer. Nonsynonymous mutation counts, determined by whole-exome sequencing of tumor tissue, were related to TCR repertoire features. Both alpha and beta chains were TCR-sequenced in approximately 220 tumor regions, 64 matched nontumor lung samples and 55 to 60 PBMC samples obtained at surgery.

The sample's time point label, decoded: sample taken at primary tumor resection. TCR sequencing used whole RNA extracted from tumor and nontumor lung tissue, or from cryopreserved PBMC samples, without cell sorting. The donors were fewer than 90 patients from the lung TRACERx cohort who had early-stage, untreated non-small cell lung cancer. A patient was chosen for TCR sequencing only when enough RNA was available from at least two tumor regions. Study-level results and caveats: Ubiquitous expanded tumor TCRs were detected in blood more often at tumor resection than at routine follow-up. Additional single-cell paired TCR alpha and beta sequencing was considered necessary to confirm, at a functional level, the hypothesis that regional TCRs recognize regional mutations.

This material consisted of PBMCs, taken at surgery. The origin of this receptor is a female donor with early-stage non-small cell lung cancer.

The DNA is TGTGCCAGCAGCCCCTACAACAGGGGCCCCCGGGACACTGAAGCTTTCTTT. This codes for CASSPYNRGPRDTEAFF. The rearrangement joined TRBV7-2 to TRBJ1-1, and 7 junctional nucleotides match TRBD1. From cysteine to phenylalanine, the CDR3 is 17 amino acids long. Kept here is only the CDR3 DNA, which spans 51 bases and is read in frame from base 1. V is trimmed back by 5 bases and J by 3 bases, and the junction contains 15 bases that no gene match accounts for. Via the germline V gene, CDR1 is SGHTA and CDR2 FQGNSA. Extended through the reference TRBV7-2 and TRBJ1-1 proteins, this CDR3 yields the full variable domain: GAGVSQSPSNKVTEKGKDVELRCDPISGHTALYWYRQSLGQGLEFLIYFQGNSAPDKSGLPSDRFSAERTGGSVSTLTIQRTQQEDSAVYLCASSPYNRGPRDTEAFFGQGTRLTVV.